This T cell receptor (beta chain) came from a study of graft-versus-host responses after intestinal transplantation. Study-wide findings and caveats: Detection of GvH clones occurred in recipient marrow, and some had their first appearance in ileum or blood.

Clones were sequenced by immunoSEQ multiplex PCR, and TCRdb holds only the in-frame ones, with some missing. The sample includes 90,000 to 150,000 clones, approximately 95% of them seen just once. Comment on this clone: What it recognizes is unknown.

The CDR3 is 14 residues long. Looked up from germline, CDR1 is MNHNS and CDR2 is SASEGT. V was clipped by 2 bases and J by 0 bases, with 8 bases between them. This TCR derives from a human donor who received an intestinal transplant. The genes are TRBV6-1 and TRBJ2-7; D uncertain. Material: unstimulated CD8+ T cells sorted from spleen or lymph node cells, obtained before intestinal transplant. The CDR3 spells CASSESLLSYEQYF. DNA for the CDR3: TGTGCCAGCAGTGAAAGTTTACTCTCCTACGAGCAGTACTTC.